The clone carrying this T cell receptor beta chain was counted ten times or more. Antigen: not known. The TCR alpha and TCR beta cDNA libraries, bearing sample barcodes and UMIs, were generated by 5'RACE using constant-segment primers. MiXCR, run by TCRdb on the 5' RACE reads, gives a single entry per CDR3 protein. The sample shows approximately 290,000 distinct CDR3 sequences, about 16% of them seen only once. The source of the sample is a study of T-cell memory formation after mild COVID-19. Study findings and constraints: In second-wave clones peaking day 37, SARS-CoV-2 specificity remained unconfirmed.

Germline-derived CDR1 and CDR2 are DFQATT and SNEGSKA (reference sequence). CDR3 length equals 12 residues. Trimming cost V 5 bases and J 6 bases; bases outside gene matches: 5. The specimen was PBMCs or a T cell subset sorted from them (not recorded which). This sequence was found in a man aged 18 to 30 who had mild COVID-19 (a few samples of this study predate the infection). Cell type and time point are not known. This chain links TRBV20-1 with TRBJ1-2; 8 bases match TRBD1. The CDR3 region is CSAPDRAHGYTF. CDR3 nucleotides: TGCAGTGCTCCGGACAGGGCTCATGGCTACACCTTC.